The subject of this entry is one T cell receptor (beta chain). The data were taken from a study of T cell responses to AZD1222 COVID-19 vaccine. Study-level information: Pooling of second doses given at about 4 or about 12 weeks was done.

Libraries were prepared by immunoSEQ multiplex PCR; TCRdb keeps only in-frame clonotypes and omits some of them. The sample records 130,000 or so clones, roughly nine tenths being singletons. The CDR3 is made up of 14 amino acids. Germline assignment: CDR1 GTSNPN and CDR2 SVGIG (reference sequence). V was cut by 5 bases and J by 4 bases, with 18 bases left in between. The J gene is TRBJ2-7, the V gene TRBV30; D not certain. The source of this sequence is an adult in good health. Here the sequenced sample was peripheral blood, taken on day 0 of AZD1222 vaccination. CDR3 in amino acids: CAWGPVIYSYEQYF. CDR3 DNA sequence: TGTGCCTGGGGGCCGGTGATCTACTCTTACGAGCAGTACTTC.